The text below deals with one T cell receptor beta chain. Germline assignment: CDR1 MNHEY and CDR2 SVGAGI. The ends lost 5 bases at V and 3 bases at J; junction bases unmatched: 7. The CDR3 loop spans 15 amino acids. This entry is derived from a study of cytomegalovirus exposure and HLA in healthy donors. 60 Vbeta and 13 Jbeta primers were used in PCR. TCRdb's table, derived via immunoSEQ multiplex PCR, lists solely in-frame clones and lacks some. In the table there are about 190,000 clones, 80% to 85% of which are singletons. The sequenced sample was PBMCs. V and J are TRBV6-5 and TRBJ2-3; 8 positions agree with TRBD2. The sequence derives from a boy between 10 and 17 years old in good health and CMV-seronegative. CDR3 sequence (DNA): TGTGCCAGCAGTCGACTAGCGATACGTACAGATACGCAGTATTTT. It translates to CASSRLAIRTDTQYF.